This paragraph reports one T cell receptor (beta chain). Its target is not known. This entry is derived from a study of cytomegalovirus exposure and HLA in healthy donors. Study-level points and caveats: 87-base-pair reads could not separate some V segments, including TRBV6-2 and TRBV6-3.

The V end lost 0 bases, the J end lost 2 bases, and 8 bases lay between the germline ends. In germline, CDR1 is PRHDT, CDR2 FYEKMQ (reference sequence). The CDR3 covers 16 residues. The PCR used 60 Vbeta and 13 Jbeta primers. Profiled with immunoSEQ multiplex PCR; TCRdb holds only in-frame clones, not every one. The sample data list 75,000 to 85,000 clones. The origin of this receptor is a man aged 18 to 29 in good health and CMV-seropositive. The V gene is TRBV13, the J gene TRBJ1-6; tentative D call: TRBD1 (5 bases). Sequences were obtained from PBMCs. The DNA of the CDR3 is TGTGCCAGCAGCTTAGGTCGGGGGACCTATAATTCACCCCTCCACTTT. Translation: CASSLGRGTYNSPLHF.